The clone carrying this T cell receptor beta chain was seen a few times. Its antigen is still unknown. The data belong to a study of cytotoxic CD8 clonotypes in ibrutinib-treated CLL. General study points: Exceeding age-matched healthy donors, baseline clonality also tracked the counts of circulating CD8+ T cells.

Germline assignment: CDR1 SGDLS and CDR2 YYNGEE. This CDR3 spans 14 amino acids. J was trimmed by 3 bases and V by 0 bases; bases with no gene match: 2. Profiling relied on immunoSEQ multiplex PCR, and the TCRdb table lists in-frame clones only, not all of them. In the table there are about 300,000 clones, about 72% of which are singletons. This material consisted of PBMCs, taken at disease progression, from a patient treated with ibrutinib. This clonotype was obtained from a human donor with chronic lymphocytic leukemia. The rearrangement uses TRBV9 and TRBJ2-7; 8 nucleotides match TRBD1. The CDR3 protein is CASSVGTGFYEQYF. CDR3 bases: TGTGCCAGCAGCGTAGGGACAGGGTTCTACGAGCAGTACTTC.